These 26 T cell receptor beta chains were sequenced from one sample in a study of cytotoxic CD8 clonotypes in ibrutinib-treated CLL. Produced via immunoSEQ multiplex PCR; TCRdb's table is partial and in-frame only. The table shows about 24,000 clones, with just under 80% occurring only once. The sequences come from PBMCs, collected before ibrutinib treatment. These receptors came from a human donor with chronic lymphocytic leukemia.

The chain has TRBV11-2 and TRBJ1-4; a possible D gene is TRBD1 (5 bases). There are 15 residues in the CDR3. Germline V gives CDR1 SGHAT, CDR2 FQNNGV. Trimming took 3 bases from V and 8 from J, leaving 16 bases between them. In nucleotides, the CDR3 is TGTGCCAGCAGCTTGACCTCAGGGACTGCGGAAAAACTGTTTTTT. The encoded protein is CASSLTSGTAEKLFF.

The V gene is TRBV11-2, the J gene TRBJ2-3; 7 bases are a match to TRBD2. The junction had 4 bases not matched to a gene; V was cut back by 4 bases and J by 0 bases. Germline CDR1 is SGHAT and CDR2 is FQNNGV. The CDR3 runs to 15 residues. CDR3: CASSWGRGSTDTQYF. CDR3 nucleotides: TGTGCCAGCAGCTGGGGGAGGGGTAGCACAGATACGCAGTATTTT.

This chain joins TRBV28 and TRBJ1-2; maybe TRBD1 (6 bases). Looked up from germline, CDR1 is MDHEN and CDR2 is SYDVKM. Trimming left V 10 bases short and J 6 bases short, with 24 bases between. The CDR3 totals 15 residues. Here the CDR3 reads CATATAGTTTDGYTF. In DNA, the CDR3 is TGTGCCACCGCAACCGCAGGGACAACTACAGATGGCTACACCTTC.

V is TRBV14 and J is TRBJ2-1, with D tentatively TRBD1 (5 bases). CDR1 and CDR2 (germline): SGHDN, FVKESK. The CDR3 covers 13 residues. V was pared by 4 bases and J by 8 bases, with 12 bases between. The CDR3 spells CASSRNLGDEQFF. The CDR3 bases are TGTGCCAGCAGCCGCAATTTAGGGGATGAGCAGTTCTTC.

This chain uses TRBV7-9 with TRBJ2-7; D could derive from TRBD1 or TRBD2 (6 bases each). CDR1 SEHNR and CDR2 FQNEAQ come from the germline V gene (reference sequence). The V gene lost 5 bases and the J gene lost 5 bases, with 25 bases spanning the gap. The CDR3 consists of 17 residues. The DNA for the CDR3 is TGTGCCAGCAGCCAGAGGGGGAAGGGGGGAGTCCTCGACGAGCAGTACTTC. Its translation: CASSQRGKGGVLDEQYF.

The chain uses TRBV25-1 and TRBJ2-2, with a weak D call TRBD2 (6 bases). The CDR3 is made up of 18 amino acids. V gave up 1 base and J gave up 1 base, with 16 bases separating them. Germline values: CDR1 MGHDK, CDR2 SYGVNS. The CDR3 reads CASSELGRGGENTGELFF. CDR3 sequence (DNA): TGTGCCAGCAGTGAATTGGGTAGGGGCGGGGAGAACACCGGGGAGCTGTTTTTT.

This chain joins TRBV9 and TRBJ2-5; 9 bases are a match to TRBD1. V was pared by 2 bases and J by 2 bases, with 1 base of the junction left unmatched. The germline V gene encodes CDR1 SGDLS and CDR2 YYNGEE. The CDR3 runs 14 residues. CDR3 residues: CASSVGQGQETQYF. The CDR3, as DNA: TGTGCCAGCAGCGTTGGACAGGGGCAAGAGACCCAGTACTTC.

This CDR3 reads CASSGAYGENTEAFF. As DNA, the CDR3 is TGTGCCAGCAGTGGGGCTTACGGGGAGAACACTGAAGCTTTCTTT. The rearrangement uses TRBV28 and TRBJ1-1; D is perhaps TRBD1 (5 bases). This CDR3 spans 15 amino acids. Looked up from germline, CDR1 is MDHEN and CDR2 is SYDVKM. Trimming stripped 5 bases from V and 1 base from J, with 14 bases between.

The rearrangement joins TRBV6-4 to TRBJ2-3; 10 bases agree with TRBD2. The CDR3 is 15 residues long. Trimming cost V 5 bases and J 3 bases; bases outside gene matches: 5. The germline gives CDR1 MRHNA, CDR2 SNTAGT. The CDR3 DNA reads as TGTGCCAGCAGTTTGGGACTAGCGTCAACAGATACGCAGTATTTT. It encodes CASSLGLASTDTQYF.

The CDR3 DNA sequence: TGTGCCAGTTTTAGCGGGGGTTACTACGAGCAGTACTTC. Residues: CASFSGGYYEQYF. V usage is TRBV28 and J usage is TRBJ2-7, with 9 positions matching TRBD2. V lost 9 bases to trimming and J lost 3 bases; unmatched junction nucleotides: 6. This CDR3 has 13 residues. Germline assignment: CDR1 MDHEN and CDR2 SYDVKM.

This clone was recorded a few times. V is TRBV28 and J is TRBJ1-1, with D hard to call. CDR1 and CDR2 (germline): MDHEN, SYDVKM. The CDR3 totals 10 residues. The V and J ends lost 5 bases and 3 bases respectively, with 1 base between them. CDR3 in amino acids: CASSHTEAFF. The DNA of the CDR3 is TGTGCCAGCAGTCACACTGAAGCTTTCTTT.

This CDR3 is CVRSFAKRLAGGPSYEQYF. The CDR3 DNA is TGTGTCAGAAGCTTCGCGAAGCGACTAGCGGGAGGGCCCTCCTACGAGCAGTACTTC. The chain links TRBV7-5 to TRBJ2-7; the table assigns TRBD2, which was not confirmed against the DNA. TRBV7-5 is described as a pseudogene. The CDR3 has 19 amino acids.

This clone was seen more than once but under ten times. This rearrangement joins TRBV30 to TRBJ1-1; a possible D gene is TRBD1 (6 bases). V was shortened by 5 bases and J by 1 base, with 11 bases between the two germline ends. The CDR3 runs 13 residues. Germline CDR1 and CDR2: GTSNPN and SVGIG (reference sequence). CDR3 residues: CAWLRGQNTEAFF. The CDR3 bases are TGTGCCTGGCTCCGGGGACAGAACACTGAAGCTTTCTTT.

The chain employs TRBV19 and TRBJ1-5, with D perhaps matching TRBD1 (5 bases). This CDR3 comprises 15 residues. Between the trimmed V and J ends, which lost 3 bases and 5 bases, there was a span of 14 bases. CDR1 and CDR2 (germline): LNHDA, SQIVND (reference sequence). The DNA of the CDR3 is TGTGCCAGTAGTATGCGTTTGGGGGAGGATCAGCCCCAGCATTTT. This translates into CASSMRLGEDQPQHF.

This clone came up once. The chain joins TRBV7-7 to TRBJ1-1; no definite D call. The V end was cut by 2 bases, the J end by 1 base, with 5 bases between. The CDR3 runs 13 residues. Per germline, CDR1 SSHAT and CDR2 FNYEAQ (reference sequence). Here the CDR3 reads CASSLKENTEAFF. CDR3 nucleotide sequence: TGTGCCAGCAGCTTAAAGGAGAACACTGAAGCTTTCTTT.

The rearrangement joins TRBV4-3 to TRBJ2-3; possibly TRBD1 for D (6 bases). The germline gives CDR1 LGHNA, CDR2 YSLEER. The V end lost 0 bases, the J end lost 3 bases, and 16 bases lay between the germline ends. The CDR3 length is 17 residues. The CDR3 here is CASSQEEGGVGTDTQYF. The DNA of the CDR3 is TGCGCCAGCAGCCAAGAGGAAGGGGGAGTAGGTACAGATACGCAGTATTTT.

The CDR3 DNA sequence: TGTGCCAGCAGTCCCCCGGGCACTGAAGCTTTCTTT. Protein sequence: CASSPPGTEAFF. The V gene is TRBV28, the J gene TRBJ1-1; D gene uncertain. The V and J ends lost 5 bases and 4 bases respectively, with 8 bases between them. Germline V gene data show CDR1 as MDHEN and CDR2 as SYDVKM. The CDR3 consists of 12 residues.

CDR3 coding DNA: TGCGCCAGCAGTGTATCGGCGGGCGACACCGGGGAGCTGTTTTTT. The encoded protein is CASSVSAGDTGELFF. This chain uses TRBV10-1 with TRBJ2-2; maybe TRBD2 (5 bases). CDR3 length: 15 amino acids. Trimming took off 4 bases at V and 3 bases at J, with 12 bases between the two ends. The V gene's germline CDR1 is WNHNN and CDR2 SYGVQD (reference sequence).

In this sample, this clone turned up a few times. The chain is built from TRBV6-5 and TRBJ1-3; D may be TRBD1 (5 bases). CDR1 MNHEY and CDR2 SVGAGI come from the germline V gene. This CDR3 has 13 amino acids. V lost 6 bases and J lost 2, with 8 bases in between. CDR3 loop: CASRTVAGNTIYF. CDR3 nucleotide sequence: TGTGCCAGCAGGACAGTAGCTGGAAACACCATATATTTT.

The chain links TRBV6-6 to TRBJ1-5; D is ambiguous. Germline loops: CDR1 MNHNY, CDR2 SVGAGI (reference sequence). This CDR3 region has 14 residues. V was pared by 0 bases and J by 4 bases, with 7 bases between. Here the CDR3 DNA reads TGTGCCAGCAGTTACTCGGGCAGTAATCAGCCCCAGCATTTT. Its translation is CASSYSGSNQPQHF.

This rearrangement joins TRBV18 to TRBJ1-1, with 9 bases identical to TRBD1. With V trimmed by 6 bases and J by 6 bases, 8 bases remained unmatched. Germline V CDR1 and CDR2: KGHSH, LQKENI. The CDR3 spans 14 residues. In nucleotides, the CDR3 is TGTGCCAGCTCCCCAAAACAGGGGGCTGCTGAAGCTTTCTTT. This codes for CASSPKQGAAEAFF.

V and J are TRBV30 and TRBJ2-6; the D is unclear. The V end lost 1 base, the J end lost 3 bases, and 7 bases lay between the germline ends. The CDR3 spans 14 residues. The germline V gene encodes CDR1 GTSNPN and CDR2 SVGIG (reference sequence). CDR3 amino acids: CAWSADSGANVLTF. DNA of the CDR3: TGTGCCTGGAGTGCCGATAGTGGGGCCAACGTCCTGACTTTC.

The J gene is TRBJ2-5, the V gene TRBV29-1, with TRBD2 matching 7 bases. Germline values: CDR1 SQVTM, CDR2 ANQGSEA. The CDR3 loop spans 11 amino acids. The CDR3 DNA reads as TGCAGTACTAGCGCCACAGAGACCCAGTACTTC. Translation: CSTSATETQYF.

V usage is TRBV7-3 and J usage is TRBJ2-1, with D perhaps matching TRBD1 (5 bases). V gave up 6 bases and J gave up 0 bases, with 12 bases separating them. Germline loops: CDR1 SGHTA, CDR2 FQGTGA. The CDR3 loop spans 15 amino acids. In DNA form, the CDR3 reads TGTGCCAGCAGACGAGACAGCAGCTCCTACAATGAGCAGTTCTTC. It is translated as CASRRDSSSYNEQFF.

CDR3 DNA: TGTGCCAGTGGCGGGACTCCCGAGACCCAGTACTTC. Its protein product is CASGGTPETQYF. V and J are TRBV19 and TRBJ2-5; D is possibly TRBD2 (6 bases). The V end was cut by 8 bases, the J end by 5 bases, with 12 bases between. Germline V CDR1 and CDR2: LNHDA, SQIVND (reference sequence). The CDR3 is 12 residues long.

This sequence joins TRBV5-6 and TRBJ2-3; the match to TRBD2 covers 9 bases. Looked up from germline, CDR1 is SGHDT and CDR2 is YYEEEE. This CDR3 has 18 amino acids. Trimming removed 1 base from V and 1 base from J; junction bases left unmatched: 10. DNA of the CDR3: TGTGCCAGCAGCTTGAGTTGGAAAGCGGGAGGTGGCACAGATACGCAGTATTTT. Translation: CASSLSWKAGGGTDTQYF. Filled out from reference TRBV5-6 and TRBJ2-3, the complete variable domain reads DAGVTQSPTHLIKTRGQQVTLRCSPKSGHDTVSWYQQALGQGPQFIFQYYEEEERQRGNFPDRFSGHQFPNYSSELNVNALLLGDSALYLCASSLSWKAGGGTDTQYFGPGTRLTVL.